This TCR beta chain originates from a study of tumour-infiltrating T cells in Burkitt lymphoma. Trimming at V came to 1 base and at J to 1 base, leaving 6 bases not matched to a gene. The CDR3 is 16 amino acids. Germline CDR1 reads KGHSH; CDR2 reads LQKENI. Assay used: immunoSEQ multiplex PCR; TCRdb lists only in-frame clones, some missing. The profile shows 12,000 to 15,000 clones, over 75% of them singletons. The source material was tumor tissue. V usage is TRBV18 and J usage is TRBJ1-1; 7 bases fit TRBD1. This TCR was sampled from a human donor with diffuse large B-cell lymphoma. The CDR3 loop is CASSPQGARGNTEAFF. The CDR3 DNA sequence: TGTGCCAGCTCACCACAGGGGGCGAGGGGGAACACTGAAGCTTTCTTT.